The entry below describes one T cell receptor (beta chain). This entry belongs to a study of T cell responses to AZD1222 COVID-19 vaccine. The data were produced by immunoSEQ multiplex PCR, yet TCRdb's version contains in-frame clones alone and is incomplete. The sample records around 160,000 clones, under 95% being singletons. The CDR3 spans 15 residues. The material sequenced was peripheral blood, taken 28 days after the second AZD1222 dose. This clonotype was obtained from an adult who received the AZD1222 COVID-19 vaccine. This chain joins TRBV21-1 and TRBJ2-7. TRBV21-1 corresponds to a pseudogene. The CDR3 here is CASAKGATTTYEQYF. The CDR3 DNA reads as TGTGCCAGCGCCAAAGGGGCGACAACTACCTACGAGCAGTACTTC.